What follows describes a single T cell receptor beta chain. What it binds is unknown. This record belongs to a study of post-analysis software for immune sequencing data. Looking at the study overall: Patients with relapsing-remitting, secondary progressive and progressive-relapsing multiple sclerosis courses were all represented. Study-wide points: Comparison of patients with controls showed roughly five TRBV segments more frequent in patients, TRBV5-6, TRBV5-1 and TRBV20-1 among them.

Unique molecular identifiers were present in the TCR beta cDNA libraries. MiXCR was run by TCRdb on the PCR reads, yielding one entry per CDR3 protein. The sample holds 550,000 to 700,000 distinct CDR3 sequences, around 40% seen once. This CDR3 is built from 15 residues. V was clipped by 0 bases and J by 9 bases, with 12 bases between them. Germline V gene data show CDR1 as LGHNA and CDR2 as YNFKEQ. This clonotype originated in a girl aged 5 to 17 with multiple sclerosis. The specimen sequenced was blood. V usage is TRBV4-2 and J usage is TRBJ1-6; no reliable D call. The CDR3 DNA reads TGTGCCAGCAGCCAAGATCCAGGAGTGAGTTCACCCCTCCACTTT. Its translation is CASSQDPGVSSPLHF.